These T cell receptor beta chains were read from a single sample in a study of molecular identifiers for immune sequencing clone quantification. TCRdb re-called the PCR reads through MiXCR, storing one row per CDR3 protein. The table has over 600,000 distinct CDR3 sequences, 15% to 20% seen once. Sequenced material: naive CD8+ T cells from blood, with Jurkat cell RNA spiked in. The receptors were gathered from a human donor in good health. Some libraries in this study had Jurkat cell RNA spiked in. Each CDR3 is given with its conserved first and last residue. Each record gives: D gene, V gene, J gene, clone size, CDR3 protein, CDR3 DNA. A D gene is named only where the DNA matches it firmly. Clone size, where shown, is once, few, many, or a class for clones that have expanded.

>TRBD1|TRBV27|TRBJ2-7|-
CASSYKGQGYEQYF
TGTGCCAGCAGTTACAAGGGACAGGGGTACGAGCAGTACTTC
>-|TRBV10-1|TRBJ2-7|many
CASSESGSEQYF
TGCGCCAGCAGTGAGTCCGGTTCCGAGCAGTACTTC
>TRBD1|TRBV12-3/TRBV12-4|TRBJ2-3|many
CASSEDRGHSTDTQYF
TGTGCCAGCAGTGAGGACAGGGGACATAGCACAGATACGCAGTATTTT
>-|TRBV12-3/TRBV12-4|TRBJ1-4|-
CASSAPTGTIREKLFF
TGTGCCAGCAGTGCCCCTACAGGGACGATTCGTGAAAAACTGTTTTTT
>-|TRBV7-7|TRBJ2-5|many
CASSSERTEETQYF
TGTGCTAGCAGCTCCGAGAGGACAGAAGAGACCCAGTACTTC
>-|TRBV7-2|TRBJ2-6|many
CASSPDGTGIYGANVLTF
TGTGCCAGCAGCCCGGACGGAACGGGCATTTACGGGGCCAACGTCCTGACTTTC
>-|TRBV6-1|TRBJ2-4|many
CASSAWQGQNIQYF
TGTGCCAGCAGTGCCTGGCAGGGTCAAAACATTCAGTACTTC
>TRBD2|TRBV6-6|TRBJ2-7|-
CASSSGLAGVSEQYF
TGTGCCAGCAGTTCAGGACTAGCGGGAGTAAGCGAGCAGTACTTC
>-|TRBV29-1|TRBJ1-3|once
CSVEGLGRGGNTIYF
TGCAGCGTTGAAGGTTTGGGAAGGGGTGGAAACACCATATATTTT
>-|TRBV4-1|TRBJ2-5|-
CASSPTASQETQYF
TGCGCCAGCAGCCCGACAGCTAGCCAAGAGACCCAGTACTTC
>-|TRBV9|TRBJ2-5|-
CASSAQDYASETQYF
TGTGCCAGCAGTGCACAGGATTATGCGTCGGAGACCCAGTACTTC
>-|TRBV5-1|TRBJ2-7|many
CASSFETEIYEQYF
TGCGCCAGCAGCTTCGAGACAGAGATCTACGAGCAGTACTTC
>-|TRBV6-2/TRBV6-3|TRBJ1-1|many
CASSYWGNTEAFF
TGTGCCAGCAGTTACTGGGGGAACACTGAAGCTTTCTTT
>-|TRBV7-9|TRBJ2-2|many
CASSWITGELFF
TGTGCCAGCAGCTGGATCACCGGGGAGCTGTTTTTT
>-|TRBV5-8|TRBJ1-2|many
CASRADSYGYTF
TGTGCCAGCAGAGCCGACAGCTATGGCTACACCTTC
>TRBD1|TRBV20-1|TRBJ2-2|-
CSARPKDRVGAGELFF
TGCAGTGCTAGACCCAAAGACAGGGTTGGAGCCGGGGAGCTGTTTTTT
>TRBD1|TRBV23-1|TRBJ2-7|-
CASSQSNNRGNSYEQYF
TGCGCCAGCAGTCAATCCAATAACAGGGGTAACTCCTACGAGCAGTACTTC
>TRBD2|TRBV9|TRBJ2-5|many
CASSVGGLTQETQYF
TGTGCCAGCAGCGTAGGGGGACTAACACAAGAGACCCAGTACTTC
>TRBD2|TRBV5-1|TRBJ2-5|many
CASSRGTSGEYEYF
TGCGCCAGCAGCCGGGGGACTAGCGGGGAATACGAATACTTC
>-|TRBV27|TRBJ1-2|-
CASREFIDSNYGYTF
TGTGCCAGCAGGGAATTTATAGACAGCAACTATGGCTACACCTTC
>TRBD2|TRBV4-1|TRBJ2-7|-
CASSQDLRLAGAWRLYEQYF
TGCGCCAGCAGCCAAGATCTAAGACTAGCGGGGGCATGGAGACTCTACGAGCAGTACTTC
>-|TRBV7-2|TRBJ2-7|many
CASSAGVAYEQYF
TGTGCCAGCAGCGCAGGGGTAGCCTACGAGCAGTACTTC
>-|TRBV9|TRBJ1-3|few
CASSVGQISGNTIYF
TGTGCCAGCAGCGTAGGACAGATCTCTGGAAACACCATATATTTT
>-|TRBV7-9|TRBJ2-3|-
CASRLGQTLFDAQYF
TGTGCCAGCAGGCTGGGCCAGACCTTATTCGATGCGCAGTATTTT
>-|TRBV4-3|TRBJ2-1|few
CASSQGTGAVVNEQFF
TGCGCCAGCAGCCAAGGGACGGGGGCGGTAGTGAATGAGCAGTTCTTC
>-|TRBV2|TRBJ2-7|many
CASSEAPSSEQYF
TGTGCCAGCAGTGAAGCACCCAGCTCCGAGCAGTACTTC
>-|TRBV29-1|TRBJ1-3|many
CSVEDTIITGNTIYF
TGCAGCGTTGAAGACACAATCATCACTGGAAACACCATATATTTT
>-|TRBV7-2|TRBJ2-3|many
CASSLYHPGGLADTQYF
TGTGCCAGCAGCTTATACCATCCGGGGGGCCTTGCCGATACGCAGTATTTT
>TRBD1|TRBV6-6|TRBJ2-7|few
CASRKTGVGSYEQYF
TGTGCCAGCAGGAAGACAGGGGTGGGATCCTACGAGCAGTACTTC
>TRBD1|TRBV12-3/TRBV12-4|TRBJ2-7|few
CASRTTGDFEQYF
TGTGCCAGCAGGACTACAGGGGATTTCGAGCAGTACTTC
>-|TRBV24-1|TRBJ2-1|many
CATSDLGYNEQFF
TGTGCCACCAGTGATTTAGGGTACAATGAGCAGTTCTTC
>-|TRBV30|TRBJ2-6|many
CAWSVQGTGANVLTF
TGTGCCTGGAGTGTACAGGGAACTGGGGCCAACGTCCTGACTTTC
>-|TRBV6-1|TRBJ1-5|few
CASSSWEGQPQHF
TGTGCCAGCAGTTCGTGGGAGGGGCAGCCCCAGCATTTT
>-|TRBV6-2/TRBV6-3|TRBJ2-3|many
CASIEADTQYF
TGTGCCAGCATTGAAGCAGATACGCAGTATTTT
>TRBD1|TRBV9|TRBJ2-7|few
CASSLAWGQGLNEQYF
TGTGCCAGCAGCCTTGCGTGGGGACAGGGGCTCAACGAGCAGTACTTC
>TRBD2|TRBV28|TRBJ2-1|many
CASSSATSGSYNEQFF
TGTGCCAGCAGTTCAGCGACTAGCGGGAGCTACAATGAGCAGTTCTTC
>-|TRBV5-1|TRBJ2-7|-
CASSLYGTDSSYEQYF
TGCGCCAGCAGCTTGTACGGGACTGACAGCTCCTACGAGCAGTACTTC
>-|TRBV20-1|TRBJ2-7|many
CSATPPSSYEQYF
TGCAGTGCTACCCCCCCTAGCTCCTACGAGCAGTACTTC
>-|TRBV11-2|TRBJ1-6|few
CASSLTGSYNSPLHF
TGTGCCAGCAGCTTAACGGGCTCCTATAATTCACCCCTCCACTTT
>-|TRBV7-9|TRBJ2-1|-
CASSSLEGGKEFF
TGTGCCAGCAGCTCCCTTGAAGGCGGGAAAGAGTTCTTC
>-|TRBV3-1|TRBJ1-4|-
CASSQGFGGPTNEKLFF
TGTGCCAGCAGCCAAGGATTTGGGGGCCCAACTAATGAAAAACTGTTTTTT
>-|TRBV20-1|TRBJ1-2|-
CSARWDTTLESYGYTF
TGCAGTGCCAGATGGGACACTACTCTTGAAAGCTATGGCTACACCTTC
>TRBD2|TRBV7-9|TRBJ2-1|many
CASSLLAGGHNEQFF
TGTGCCAGCAGCCTACTAGCGGGTGGCCACAATGAGCAGTTCTTC
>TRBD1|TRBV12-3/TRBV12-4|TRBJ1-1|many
CASSRTGVGTEAFF
TGTGCCAGCAGCCGGACAGGGGTAGGCACTGAAGCTTTCTTT
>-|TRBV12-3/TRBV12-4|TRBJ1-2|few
CASSVGGGHMSYTF
TGTGCCAGCAGTGTGGGTGGGGGGCACATGAGCTACACCTTC
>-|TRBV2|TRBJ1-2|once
CASSGPDGRCTF
TGTGCCAGCAGTGGACCAGACGGGAGGTGCACCTTC
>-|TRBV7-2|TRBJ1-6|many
CASSSPYSPLHF
TGTGCCAGCAGCAGTCCCTATTCACCCCTCCACTTT
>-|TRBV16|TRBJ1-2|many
CASSRVTVPAEGYTF
TGTGCCAGCAGCCGGGTGACAGTCCCCGCCGAGGGCTACACCTTC
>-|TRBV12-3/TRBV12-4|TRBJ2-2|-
CASRQGVPGELFF
TGTGCCAGCAGGCAGGGCGTTCCCGGGGAGCTGTTTTTT
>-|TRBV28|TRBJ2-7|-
CASSLPQGYEQHF
TGTGCCAGCAGTTTACCACAGGGCTACGAGCAGCACTTC
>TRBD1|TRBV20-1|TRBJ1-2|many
CSAEGTAVGYTF
TGCAGTGCTGAAGGGACAGCAGTCGGCTACACCTTC
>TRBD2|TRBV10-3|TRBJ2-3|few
CAISELAGGPLGTDTQYF
TGTGCCATCAGTGAACTGGCGGGGGGCCCCCTGGGCACAGATACGCAGTATTTT
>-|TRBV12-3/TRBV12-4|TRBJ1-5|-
CASAQGGSNQPQHF
TGTGCCAGCGCCCAAGGGGGGAGCAATCAGCCCCAGCATTTT
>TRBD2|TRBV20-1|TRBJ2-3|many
CSARDVGLAGGPLTDTQYF
TGCAGTGCTAGAGATGTTGGGCTAGCGGGAGGCCCTCTGACAGATACGCAGTATTTT
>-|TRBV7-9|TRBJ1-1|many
CASSRPLQLPNTEAFF
TGTGCCAGCAGCCGACCTCTTCAACTTCCGAACACTGAAGCTTTCTTT
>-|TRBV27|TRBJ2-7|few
CASSSLGQHRPGGEQYF
TGTGCCAGCAGTTCCCTCGGACAGCACCGCCCCGGAGGAGAGCAGTACTTC
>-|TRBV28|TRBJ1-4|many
CASSFTGKLFF
TGTGCCAGCAGTTTTACTGGAAAACTGTTTTTT
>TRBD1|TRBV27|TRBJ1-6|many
CASSSGTGGFSPLHF
TGTGCCAGCAGTAGTGGGACAGGGGGATTTTCACCCCTCCACTTT
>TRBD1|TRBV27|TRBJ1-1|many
CASKPTGYAEAFF
TGTGCCAGTAAACCGACAGGGTATGCTGAAGCTTTCTTT